This paragraph covers one TCR beta chain sequence. Authors' processing steps: For nucleated cells, counts were estimated from reference gene primer amplification. The table came from immunoSEQ multiplex PCR; TCRdb's copy has only in-frame clones and leaves some out. V and J calls plus clone size are reproduced from that table; the DNA served to infer D and trimming. The sample shows under 300,000 clones, about 83% of them seen only once. This record comes from a study of blood T cell repertoires in COVID-19. Background on the study: Samples of COVID-19 (acute and convalescent) were obtained from the United States, Italy and Spain.

This TCR was sampled from a man aged 30 to 45 who had recovered from COVID-19. Sequences were obtained from peripheral blood.

DNA of the CDR3: TGTGCCAGCAGCCAAAGCCTCCGCGGCGGGGAGCTGTTTTTT. Translated, it gives CASSQSLRGGELFF. The chain carries TRBV3-1 (or the pseudogene TRBV3-2) and TRBJ2-2; D not resolved. In germline, CDR1 is LGHDT, CDR2 YNNKEL (reference sequence). V shed 2 bases and J shed 7 bases, with 11 bases lying between them. The CDR3 sequence is 14 residues long.